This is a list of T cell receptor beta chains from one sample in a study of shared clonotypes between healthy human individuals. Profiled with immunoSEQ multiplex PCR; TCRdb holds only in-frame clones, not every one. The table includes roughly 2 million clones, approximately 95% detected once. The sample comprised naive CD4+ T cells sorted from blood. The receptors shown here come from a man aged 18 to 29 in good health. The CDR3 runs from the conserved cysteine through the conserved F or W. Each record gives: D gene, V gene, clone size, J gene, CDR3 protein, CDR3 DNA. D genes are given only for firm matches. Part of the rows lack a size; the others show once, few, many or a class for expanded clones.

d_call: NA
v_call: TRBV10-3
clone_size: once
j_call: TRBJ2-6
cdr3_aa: CAISLSGANVLTF
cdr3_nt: TGTGCCATCAGTCTCTCTGGGGCCAACGTCCTGACTTTC

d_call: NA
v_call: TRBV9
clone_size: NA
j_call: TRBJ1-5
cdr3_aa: CASSVVAGSLDQPQHF
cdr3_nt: TGTGCCAGCAGCGTAGTCGCCGGGAGTCTCGATCAGCCCCAGCATTTT

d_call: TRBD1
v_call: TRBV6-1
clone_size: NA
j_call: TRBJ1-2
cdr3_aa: CASSIGQGDYGYTF
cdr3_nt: TGTGCCAGCAGTATAGGACAGGGTGACTATGGCTACACCTTC

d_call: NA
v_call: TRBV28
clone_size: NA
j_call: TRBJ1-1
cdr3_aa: CASTIVGAEAFF
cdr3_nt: TGTGCCAGCACCATTGTTGGGGCTGAAGCTTTCTTT

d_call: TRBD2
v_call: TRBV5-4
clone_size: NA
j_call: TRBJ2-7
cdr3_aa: CASSSGTSVMYEQYF
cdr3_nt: TGTGCCAGCAGTTCCGGGACTAGCGTCATGTACGAGCAGTACTTC

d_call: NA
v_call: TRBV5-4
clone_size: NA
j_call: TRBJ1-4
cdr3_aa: CASSTGMVGVNEKLFF
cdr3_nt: TGTGCCAGCAGCACCGGAATGGTGGGCGTTAATGAAAAACTGTTTTTT

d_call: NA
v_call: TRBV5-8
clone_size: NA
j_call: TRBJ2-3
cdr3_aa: CASTRHGSTDTQYF
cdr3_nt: TGTGCCAGCACCCGTCACGGATCCACAGATACGCAGTATTTT

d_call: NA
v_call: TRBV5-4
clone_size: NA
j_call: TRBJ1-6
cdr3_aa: CASRTDGSPLHF
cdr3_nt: TGTGCCAGCAGGACAGACGGTTCACCCCTCCACTTT

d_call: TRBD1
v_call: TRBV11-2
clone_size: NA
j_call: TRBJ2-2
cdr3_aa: CASRGDRPNTGELFF
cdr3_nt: TGTGCCAGCAGAGGGGACAGACCTAACACCGGGGAGCTGTTTTTT

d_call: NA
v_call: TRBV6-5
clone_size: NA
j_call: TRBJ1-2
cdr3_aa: CASSYSIIYGYTF
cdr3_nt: TGTGCCAGCAGTTACTCCATCATCTATGGCTACACCTTC

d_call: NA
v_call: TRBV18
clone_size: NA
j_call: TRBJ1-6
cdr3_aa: CASSPQGKSSYNSPLHF
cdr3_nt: TGTGCCAGCTCACCTCAGGGTAAAAGCTCCTATAATTCACCCCTCCACTTT

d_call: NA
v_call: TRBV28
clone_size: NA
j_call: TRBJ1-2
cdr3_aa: CASPEADGYTF
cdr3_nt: TGTGCCAGCCCTGAGGCCGACGGCTACACCTTC

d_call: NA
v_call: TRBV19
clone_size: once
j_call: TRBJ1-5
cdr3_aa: CASKEGGRTGQPQHF
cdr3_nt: TGTGCCAGTAAGGAGGGGGGGCGGACGGGTCAGCCCCAGCATTTT

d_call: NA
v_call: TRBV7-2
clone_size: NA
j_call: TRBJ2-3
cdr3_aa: CASSFLSDTQYF
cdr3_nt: TGTGCCAGCAGCTTCCTATCAGATACGCAGTATTTT

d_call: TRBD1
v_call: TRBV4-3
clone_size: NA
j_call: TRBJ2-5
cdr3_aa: CASSQEMGQGAKQYF
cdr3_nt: TGCGCCAGCAGCCAAGAGATGGGACAGGGGGCGAAGCAGTACTTC

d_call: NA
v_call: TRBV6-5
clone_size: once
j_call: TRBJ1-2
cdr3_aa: CASSTLQGGYGYTF
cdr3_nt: TGTGCCAGCAGTACCCTACAGGGAGGCTATGGCTACACCTTC

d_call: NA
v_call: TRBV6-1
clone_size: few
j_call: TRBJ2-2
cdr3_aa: CASSELVALNTGELFF
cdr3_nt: TGTGCCAGCAGTGAGCTTGTGGCCTTGAACACCGGGGAGCTGTTTTTT

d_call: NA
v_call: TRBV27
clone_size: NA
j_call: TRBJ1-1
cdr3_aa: CASSFEPLNTEAFF
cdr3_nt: TGTGCCAGCAGTTTCGAACCTTTGAACACTGAAGCTTTCTTT

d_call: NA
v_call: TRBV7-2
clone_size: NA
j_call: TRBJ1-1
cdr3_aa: CASSQTLNTEAFF
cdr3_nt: TGTGCCAGCAGCCAGACCCTGAACACTGAAGCTTTCTTT

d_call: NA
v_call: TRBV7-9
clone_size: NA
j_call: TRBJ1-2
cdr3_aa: CASSLVGDYGYTF
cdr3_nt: TGTGCCAGCAGCTTAGTCGGGGACTATGGCTACACCTTC

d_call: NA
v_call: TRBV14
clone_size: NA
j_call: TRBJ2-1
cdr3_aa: CASSPHATKGSNEQFF
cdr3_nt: TGTGCCAGCAGCCCCCACGCTACTAAGGGGAGCAATGAGCAGTTCTTC

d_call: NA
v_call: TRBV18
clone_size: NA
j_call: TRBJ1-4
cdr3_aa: CASSPGGRASPKLFF
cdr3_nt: TGTGCCAGCTCACCCGGAGGGCGCGCCTCGCCAAAACTGTTTTTT

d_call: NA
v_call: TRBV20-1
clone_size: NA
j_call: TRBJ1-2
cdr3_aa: CSAEGGDGYTF
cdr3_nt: TGCAGTGCTGAAGGGGGGGACGGCTACACCTTC

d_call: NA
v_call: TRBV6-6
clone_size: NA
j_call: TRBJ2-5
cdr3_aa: CASTESPAQETQYF
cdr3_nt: TGTGCCAGCACCGAAAGTCCAGCCCAAGAGACCCAGTACTTC

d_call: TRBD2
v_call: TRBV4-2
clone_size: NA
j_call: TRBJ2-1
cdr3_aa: CASSPLGGGNNEQFF
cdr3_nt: TGTGCCAGCAGCCCACTAGGCGGGGGTAACAATGAGCAGTTCTTC

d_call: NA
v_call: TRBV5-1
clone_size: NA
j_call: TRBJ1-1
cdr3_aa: CASSLSGTEAFF
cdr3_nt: TGCGCCAGCAGCTTGTCTGGGACTGAAGCTTTCTTT

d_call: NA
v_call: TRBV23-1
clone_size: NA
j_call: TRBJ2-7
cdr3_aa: CASSQPGRDAEQYF
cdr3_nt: TGCGCCAGCAGTCAACCCGGCCGGGACGCAGAGCAGTACTTC

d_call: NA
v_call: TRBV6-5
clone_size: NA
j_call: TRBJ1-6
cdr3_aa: CASTRGSGDSPLHF
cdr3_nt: TGTGCCAGCACTAGGGGATCGGGAGATTCACCCCTCCACTTT

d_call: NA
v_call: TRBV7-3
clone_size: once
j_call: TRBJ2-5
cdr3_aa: CASSSQGLAQYF
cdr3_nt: TGTGCCAGCAGCTCCCAGGGACTGGCCCAGTACTTC

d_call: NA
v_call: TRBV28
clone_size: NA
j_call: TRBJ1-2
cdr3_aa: CASSPTDNYGYTF
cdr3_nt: TGTGCCAGCAGCCCCACAGACAACTATGGCTACACCTTC

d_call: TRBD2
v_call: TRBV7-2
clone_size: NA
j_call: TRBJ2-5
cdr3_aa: CASSSPGLAGSETQYF
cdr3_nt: TGTGCCAGCAGCTCCCCGGGACTAGCGGGAAGTGAGACCCAGTACTTC

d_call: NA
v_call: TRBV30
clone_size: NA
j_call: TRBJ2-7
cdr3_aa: CAWRDSVEQYF
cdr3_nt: TGTGCCTGGCGGGACTCCGTGGAGCAGTACTTC

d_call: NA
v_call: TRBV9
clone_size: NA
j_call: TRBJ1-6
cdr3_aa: CASSVGAASSPLHF
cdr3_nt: TGTGCCAGCAGCGTAGGAGCAGCTTCCTCACCCCTCCACTTT

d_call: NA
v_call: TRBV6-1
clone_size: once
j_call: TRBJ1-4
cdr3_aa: CASLLGGTNEKLFF
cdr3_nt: TGTGCCAGCCTTTTGGGAGGCACTAATGAAAAACTGTTTTTT

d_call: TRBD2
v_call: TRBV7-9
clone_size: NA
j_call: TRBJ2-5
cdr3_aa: CASSLSAGEGETQYF
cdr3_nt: TGTGCCAGCAGCTTATCAGCGGGGGAGGGAGAGACCCAGTACTTC

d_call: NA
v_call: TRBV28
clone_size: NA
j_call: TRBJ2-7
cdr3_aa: CASSLVGPYEQYF
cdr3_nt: TGTGCCAGCAGTTTAGTTGGCCCCTACGAGCAGTACTTC

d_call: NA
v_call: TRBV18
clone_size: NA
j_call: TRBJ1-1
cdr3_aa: CASSPGSGWDTEAFF
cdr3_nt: TGTGCCAGCTCACCGGGATCGGGGTGGGACACTGAAGCTTTCTTT

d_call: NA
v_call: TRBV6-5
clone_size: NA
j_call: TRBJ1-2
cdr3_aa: CASSYSVAPGSDGYTF
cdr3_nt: TGTGCCAGCAGTTACTCGGTTGCGCCCGGGTCGGATGGCTACACCTTC

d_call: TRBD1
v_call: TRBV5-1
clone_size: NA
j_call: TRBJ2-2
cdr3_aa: CASSIGQGVVTGELFF
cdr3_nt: TGCGCCAGCAGCATCGGACAGGGAGTTGTTACCGGGGAGCTGTTTTTT

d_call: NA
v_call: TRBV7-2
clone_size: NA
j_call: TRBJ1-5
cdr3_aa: CASSLVGNQPQHF
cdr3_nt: TGTGCCAGCAGCTTAGTCGGCAATCAGCCCCAGCATTTT

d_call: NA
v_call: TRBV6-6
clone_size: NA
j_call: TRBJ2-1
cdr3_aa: CASSYERTREQFF
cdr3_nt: TGTGCCAGCAGTTACGAAAGGACCCGCGAGCAGTTCTTC

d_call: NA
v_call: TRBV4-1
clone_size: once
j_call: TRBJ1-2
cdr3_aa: CASSQAGGGYGYTF
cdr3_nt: TGCGCCAGCAGCCAAGCCGGGGGCGGCTATGGCTACACCTTC

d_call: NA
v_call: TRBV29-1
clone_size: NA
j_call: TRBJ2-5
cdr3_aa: CSARGSWMETQYF
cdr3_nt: TGCAGCGCCAGGGGATCTTGGATGGAGACCCAGTACTTC

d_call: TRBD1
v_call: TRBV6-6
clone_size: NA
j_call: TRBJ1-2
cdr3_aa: CASSDSRGTQYGYTF
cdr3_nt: TGTGCCAGCAGCGACTCCAGGGGGACGCAATATGGCTACACCTTC

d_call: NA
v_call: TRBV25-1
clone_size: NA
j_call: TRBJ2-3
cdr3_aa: CASSLYADTQYF
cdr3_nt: TGTGCCAGCAGCCTCTACGCAGATACGCAGTATTTT

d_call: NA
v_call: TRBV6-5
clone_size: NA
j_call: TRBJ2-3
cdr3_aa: CASSYKGFSTDTQYF
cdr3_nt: TGTGCCAGCAGTTACAAGGGCTTTAGCACAGATACGCAGTATTTT

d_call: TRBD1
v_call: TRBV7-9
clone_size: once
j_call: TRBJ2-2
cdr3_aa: CASSLGTGLDTGELFF
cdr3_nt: TGTGCCAGCAGCTTAGGGACAGGGCTGGACACCGGGGAGCTGTTTTTT